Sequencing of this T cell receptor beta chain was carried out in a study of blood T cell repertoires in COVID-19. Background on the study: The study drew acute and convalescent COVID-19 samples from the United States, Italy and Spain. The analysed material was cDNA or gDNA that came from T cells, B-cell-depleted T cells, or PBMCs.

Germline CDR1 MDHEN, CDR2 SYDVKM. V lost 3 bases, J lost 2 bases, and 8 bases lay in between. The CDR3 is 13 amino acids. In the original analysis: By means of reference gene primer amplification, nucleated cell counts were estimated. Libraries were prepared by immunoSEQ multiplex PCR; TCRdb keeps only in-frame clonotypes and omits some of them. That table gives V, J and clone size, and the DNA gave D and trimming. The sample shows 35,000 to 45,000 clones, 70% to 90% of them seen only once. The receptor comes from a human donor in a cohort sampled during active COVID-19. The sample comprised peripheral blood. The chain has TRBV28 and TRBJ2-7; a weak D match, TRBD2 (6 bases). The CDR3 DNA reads TGTGCCAGCAGTTTCGCGGGGACCTACGAGCAGTACTTC. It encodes CASSFAGTYEQYF.